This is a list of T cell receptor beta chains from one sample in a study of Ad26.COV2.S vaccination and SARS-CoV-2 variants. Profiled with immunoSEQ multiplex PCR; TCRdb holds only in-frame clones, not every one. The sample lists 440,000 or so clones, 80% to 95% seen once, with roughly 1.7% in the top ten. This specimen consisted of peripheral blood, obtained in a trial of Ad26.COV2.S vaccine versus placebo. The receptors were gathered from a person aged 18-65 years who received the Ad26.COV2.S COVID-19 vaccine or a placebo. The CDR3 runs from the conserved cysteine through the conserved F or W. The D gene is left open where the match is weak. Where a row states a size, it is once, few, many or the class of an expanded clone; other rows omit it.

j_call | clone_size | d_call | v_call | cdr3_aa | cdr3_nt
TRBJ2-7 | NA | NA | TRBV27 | CASSLSRDGVYEQYF | TGTGCCAGCAGTTTATCAAGGGACGGCGTCTACGAGCAGTACTTC
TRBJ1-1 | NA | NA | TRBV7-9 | CASLDPGTGGMNTEAFF | TGTGCCAGCCTCGACCCCGGGACGGGGGGTATGAACACTGAAGCTTTCTTT
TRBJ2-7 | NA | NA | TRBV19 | CASRPSAGSYEQYF | TGTGCCAGTAGACCGAGTGCGGGCTCCTACGAGCAGTACTTC
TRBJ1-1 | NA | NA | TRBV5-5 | CASSLDGLNTEAFF | TGTGCCAGCAGCTTGGACGGACTGAACACTGAAGCTTTCTTT
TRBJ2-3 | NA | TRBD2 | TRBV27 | CASSLSGGGAADTQYF | TGTGCCAGCAGTTTATCGGGCGGGGGGGCCGCAGATACGCAGTATTTT
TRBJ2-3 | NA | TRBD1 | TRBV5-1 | CASSRTGNTDTQYF | TGCGCCAGCAGCCGGACAGGGAACACAGATACGCAGTATTTT
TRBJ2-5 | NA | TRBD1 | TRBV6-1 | CASRGQGRSETQYF | TGTGCCAGCAGAGGACAGGGAAGGTCAGAGACCCAGTACTTC
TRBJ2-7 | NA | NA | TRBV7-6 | CASSPLLASYEQYF | TGTGCCAGCAGCCCCTTACTAGCCTCCTACGAGCAGTACTTC
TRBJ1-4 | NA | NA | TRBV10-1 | CASSELVDEKLFF | TGCGCCAGCAGTGAACTCGTAGATGAAAAACTGTTTTTT
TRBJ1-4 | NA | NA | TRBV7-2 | CASSPRDWNEKLFF | TGTGCCAGCAGCCCCCGGGACTGGAATGAAAAACTGTTTTTT
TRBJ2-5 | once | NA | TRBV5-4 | CASSSPRGYNSETQYF | TGTGCCAGCAGCAGTCCCCGGGGGTACAACTCGGAGACCCAGTACTTC
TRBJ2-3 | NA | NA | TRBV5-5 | CASSLDLAPTDTQYF | TGTGCCAGCAGCTTGGATCTGGCGCCCACAGATACGCAGTATTTT
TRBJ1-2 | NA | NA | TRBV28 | CASSLFRGGIGSYGYTF | TGTGCCAGCAGCTTATTTAGGGGGGGCATAGGCAGCTATGGCTACACCTTC
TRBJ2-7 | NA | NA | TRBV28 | CASSSTRGSYEQYF | TGTGCCAGCAGTTCGACCAGGGGATCCTACGAGCAGTACTTC
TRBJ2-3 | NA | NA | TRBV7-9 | CASSSGSTDTQYF | TGTGCCAGCAGCTCCGGAAGCACAGATACGCAGTATTTT
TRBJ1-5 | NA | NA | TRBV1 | CTSSQDRGGQGPIFSNQPQHF | TGCACCAGCAGCCAAGATAGGGGAGGCCAGGGCCCGATTTTTAGCAATCAGCCCCAGCATTTT